A single sample gave rise to the 14 T cell receptor beta chains below, sequenced in a study of blood T cell repertoires in COVID-19. Some clones are missing from TCRdb's copy, which holds only in-frame ones; the method was immunoSEQ multiplex PCR. The sample records 100,000 to 150,000 clones, around nine tenths being singletons. Sequencing was done on a sample of peripheral blood. The receptors originated from a man between 45 and 60 years old with active or convalescent COVID-19.

The genes are TRBV9 and TRBJ1-2, with D possibly TRBD1 on 6 matching bases. Trimming took off 0 bases at V and 8 bases at J, with 14 bases between the two ends. This CDR3 contains 14 residues. The germline CDR1 and CDR2 sequences are SGDLS and YYNGEE. Written as DNA, the CDR3 is TGTGCCAGCAGCGTAGGGATAGGAACAGGGGGCTACACCTTC. Encoded protein: CASSVGIGTGGYTF.

V usage is TRBV4-1 and J usage is TRBJ2-2, with 11 positions matching TRBD1. Trimming at V came to 4 bases and at J to 5 bases, leaving 3 bases not matched to a gene. Germline assignment: CDR1 MGHRA and CDR2 YSYEKL. There are 15 residues in the CDR3. CDR3 sequence (DNA): TGCGCCAGCAGCCCAGGACAGGGGGCGACCGGGGAGCTGTTTTTT. Amino acid sequence: CASSPGQGATGELFF.

The table lists this clone with a count of one. CDR3 sequence: CASSAGQGRGNSPLHF. Written as DNA, the CDR3 is TGTGCCAGCAGTGCGGGACAGGGGAGAGGGAATTCACCCCTCCACTTT. J is TRBJ1-6 and V is TRBV2, with 10 bases lining up with TRBD1. The CDR3 extends over 16 amino acids. CDR1 and CDR2 from the germline V gene are SNHLY and FYNNEI. Unmatched junction bases numbered 7, after V lost 4 bases and J lost 7 bases.

This clone appeared a few times. The chain has TRBV4-1 and TRBJ2-4; 8 nucleotides line up with TRBD2. The CDR3 sequence is 19 residues long. V was pared by 0 bases and J by 7 bases, with 17 bases of the junction left unmatched. Per germline, CDR1 MGHRA and CDR2 YSYEKL. This chain's CDR3 is CASSQDLPLTGGPRNIQYF. The CDR3 DNA reads as TGCGCCAGCAGCCAAGATCTACCTCTAACGGGAGGGCCTCGGAACATTCAGTACTTC.

The chain links TRBV2 to TRBJ2-7, with D perhaps TRBD1 (6 bases). Germline V CDR1 and CDR2: SNHLY, FYNNEI. The CDR3 runs to 14 residues. Trimming took 3 bases from V and 5 from J, leaving 14 bases between them. The CDR3 protein is CASSDGHRVNEQYF. CDR3 bases: TGTGCCAGCAGTGACGGGCACAGGGTGAACGAGCAGTACTTC. The full variable domain, rest sourced from reference TRBV2 and TRBJ2-7, is EPEVTQTPSHQVTQMGQEVILRCVPISNHLYFYWYRQILGQKVEFLVSFYNNEISEKSEIFDDQFSVERPDGSNFTLKIRSTKLEDSAMYFCASSDGHRVNEQYFGPGTRLTVT.

The CDR3 loop is CASSRRRGGYNEQFF. The CDR3 DNA reads TGTGCCAGCAGCCGACGGCGGGGGGGGTACAATGAGCAGTTCTTC. The chain employs TRBV28 and TRBJ2-1, with 9 bases fitting TRBD2. Germline CDR1 reads MDHEN; CDR2 reads SYDVKM. After removal of 6 bases from V and 4 bases from J, the junction contained 7 bases not matched to a gene. CDR3 length: 15 amino acids.

V and J are TRBV7-9 and TRBJ1-1; 9 bases are shared with TRBD1. The germline CDR1 and CDR2 sequences are SEHNR and FQNEAQ (reference sequence). The V and J ends lost 1 base and 2 bases, in that order; junction bases with no gene match: 14. There are 19 residues in the CDR3. The CDR3 DNA follows: TGTGCCAGCAGCTTAGTATACGGGACTATGGGACAGGGTAACACTGAAGCTTTCTTT. This sequence encodes CASSLVYGTMGQGNTEAFF.

This clone was seen only a few times. This chain's CDR3 is CASSPPWVRGRYGELFF. The CDR3, as DNA: TGTGCCAGCAGTCCCCCGTGGGTGAGGGGGCGTTACGGGGAGCTGTTTTTT. The V and J genes are TRBV28 and TRBJ2-2; 7 nucleotides line up with TRBD1. Looked up from germline, CDR1 is MDHEN and CDR2 is SYDVKM. This CDR3 is 17 amino acids long. Unmatched junction bases numbered 16, after V lost 5 bases and J lost 7 bases.

The genes are TRBV11-2 and TRBJ2-2; possible D gene TRBD2, 6 bases. Germline values: CDR1 SGHAT, CDR2 FQNNGV. V was clipped by 1 base and J by 3 bases, with 15 bases between them. The CDR3 consists of 17 residues. CDR3 in amino acids: CASSLVVQGGDTGELFF. For the CDR3, the DNA is TGTGCCAGCAGCTTAGTGGTTCAGGGAGGCGACACCGGGGAGCTGTTTTTT.

V usage is TRBV18 and J usage is TRBJ2-7, with a weak D call TRBD1 (5 bases). Germline V gene lookup returns CDR1 KGHSH and CDR2 LQKENI. V dropped 3 bases and J dropped 3 bases, with 18 bases sitting between them. The CDR3 has 16 amino acids. The CDR3 DNA follows: TGTGCCAGCTCACCCTCCAGGACACGTATAGGCTACGAGCAGTACTTC. Amino acids: CASSPSRTRIGYEQYF.

This chain uses TRBV19 with TRBJ1-5; tentative D call: TRBD1 (6 bases). The CDR3 runs 17 residues. V dropped 3 bases and J dropped 6 bases, with 21 bases sitting between them. CDR1 LNHDA and CDR2 SQIVND come from the germline V gene (reference sequence). The CDR3 here is CASSIPWPDRNGQPQHF. As DNA, the CDR3 is TGTGCCAGTAGTATCCCATGGCCAGACAGGAATGGTCAGCCCCAGCATTTT.

The chain combines TRBV6-6 with TRBJ2-3; 14 nucleotides match TRBD2. J gave up 0 bases and V 6 bases, and 8 bases lay outside the gene matches. Germline V gene lookup returns CDR1 MNHNY and CDR2 SVGAGI (reference sequence). There are 18 residues in the CDR3. The CDR3 DNA is TGTGCCAGCAGCCGAATGGGGACTAGCGGGAGTAGCACAGATACGCAGTATTTT. Its translation: CASSRMGTSGSSTDTQYF.

The rearrangement joins TRBV30 to TRBJ1-6, with 11 positions matching TRBD1. Germline loops: CDR1 GTSNPN, CDR2 SVGIG (reference sequence). The V gene end was trimmed by 3 bases and the J gene end by 9 bases; junction bases not matched to a gene: 4. The CDR3 runs 14 residues. CDR3 residues: CAWRSGTGGSPLHF. The CDR3 DNA reads TGTGCCTGGAGGTCCGGGACAGGGGGTTCACCCCTCCACTTT.

The chain links TRBV12-3 or TRBV12-4 to TRBJ1-1; D might be TRBD1 (6 bases). The length of the CDR3 is 13 residues. Trimming stripped 7 bases from V and 2 bases from J, with 11 bases between. The CDR3 DNA sequence: TGTGCCAGCAAAAGGACAGCCAACACTGAAGCTTTCTTT. This translates into CASKRTANTEAFF.